This T cell receptor beta chain came from a study of circulating tumor DNA in untreated peripheral T-cell lymphoma. Study summary: Baseline and serial on-treatment serum tracked circulating tumor DNA carrying tumor TCR clonotypes.

On this clone itself: The antigen is undetermined.

TCRdb keeps only in-frame clones here, not all; method: immunoSEQ multiplex PCR. The data show roughly 540 clones, about four fifths seen once. The study, taken as a whole, reports: In a couple of patients, ctDNA persisted after therapy without relapse for roughly 10 years.

Germline CDR1 SGDLS, CDR2 YYNGEE. Trimming removed 2 bases from V and 3 bases from J, with 9 bases in between. The CDR3 contains 15 residues. The sequencing input was cell-free DNA from blood serum. This chain uses TRBV9 with TRBJ1-6; no clear D. The TCR comes from a human donor with peripheral T-cell lymphoma. CDR3 sequence: CASSVSTSYNSPLHF. The CDR3 DNA sequence: TGTGCCAGCAGCGTTTCTACAAGCTATAATTCACCCCTCCACTTT.